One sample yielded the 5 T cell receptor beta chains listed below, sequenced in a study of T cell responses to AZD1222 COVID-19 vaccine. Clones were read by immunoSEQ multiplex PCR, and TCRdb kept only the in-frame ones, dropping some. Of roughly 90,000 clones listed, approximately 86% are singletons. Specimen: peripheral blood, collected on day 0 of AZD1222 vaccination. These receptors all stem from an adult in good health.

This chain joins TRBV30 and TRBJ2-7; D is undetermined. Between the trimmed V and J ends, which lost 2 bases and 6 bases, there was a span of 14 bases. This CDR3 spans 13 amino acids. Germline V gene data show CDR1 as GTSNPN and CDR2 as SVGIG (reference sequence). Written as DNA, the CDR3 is TGTGCCTGGAGTCTCAACCCTGTTGGCGAGCAGTACTTC. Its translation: CAWSLNPVGEQYF. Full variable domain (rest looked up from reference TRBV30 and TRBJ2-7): SQTIHQWPATLVQPVGSPLSLECTVEGTSNPNLYWYRQAAGRGLQLLFYSVGIGQISSEVPQNLSASRPQDRQFILSSKKLLLSDSGFYLCAWSLNPVGEQYFGPGTRLTVT.

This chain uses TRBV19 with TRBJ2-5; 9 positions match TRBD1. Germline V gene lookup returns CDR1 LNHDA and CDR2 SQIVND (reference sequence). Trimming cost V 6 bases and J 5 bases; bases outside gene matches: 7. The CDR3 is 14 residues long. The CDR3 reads CASSRGTGWETQYF. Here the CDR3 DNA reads TGTGCCAGTAGCCGCGGGACAGGGTGGGAGACCCAGTACTTC.

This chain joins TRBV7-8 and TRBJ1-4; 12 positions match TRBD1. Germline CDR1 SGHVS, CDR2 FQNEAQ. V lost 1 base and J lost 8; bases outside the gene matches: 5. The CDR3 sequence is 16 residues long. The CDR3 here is CASSLGGDRGREKLFF. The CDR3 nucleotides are TGTGCCAGCAGCTTAGGTGGGGACAGGGGGCGAGAAAAACTGTTTTTT.

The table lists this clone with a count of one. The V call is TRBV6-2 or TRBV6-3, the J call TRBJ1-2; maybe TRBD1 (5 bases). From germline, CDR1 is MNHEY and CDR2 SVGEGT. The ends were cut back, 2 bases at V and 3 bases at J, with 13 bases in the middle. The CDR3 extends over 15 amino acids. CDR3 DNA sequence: TGTGCCAGCAGTTACGCCGGGGGTTCAGACTATGGCTACACCTTC. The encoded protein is CASSYAGGSDYGYTF.

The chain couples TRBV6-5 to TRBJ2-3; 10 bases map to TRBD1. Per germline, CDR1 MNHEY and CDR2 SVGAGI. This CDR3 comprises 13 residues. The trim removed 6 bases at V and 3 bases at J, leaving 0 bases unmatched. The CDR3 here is CASRDRGTDTQYF. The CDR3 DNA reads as TGTGCCAGCAGGGACAGGGGGACAGATACGCAGTATTTT.